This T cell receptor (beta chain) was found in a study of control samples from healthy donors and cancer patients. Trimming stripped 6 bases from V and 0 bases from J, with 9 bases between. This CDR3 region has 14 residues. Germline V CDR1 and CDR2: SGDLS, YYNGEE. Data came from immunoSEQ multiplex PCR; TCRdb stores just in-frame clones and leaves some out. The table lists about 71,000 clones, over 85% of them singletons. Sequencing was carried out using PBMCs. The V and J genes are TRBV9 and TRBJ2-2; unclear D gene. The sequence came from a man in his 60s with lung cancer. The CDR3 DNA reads TGTGCCAGCACCGCCTCGTCGAACACCGGGGAGCTGTTTTTT. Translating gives CASTASSNTGELFF.